Presented here are 14 T cell receptor beta chains from one specimen sequenced in a study of immune cell composition in non-small cell lung cancer. Profiling relied on immunoSEQ multiplex PCR, and the TCRdb table lists in-frame clones only, not all of them. In the table there are roughly 3,800 clones, approximately 79% of which are singletons. Sequencing was carried out using lung tumor tissue. The receptors were gathered from a human donor with non-small cell lung cancer.

This chain uses TRBV18 with TRBJ1-3; D is ambiguous. Trimming shortened V by 1 base and J by 0 bases, and 13 bases separated the two germline ends. This CDR3 is 17 amino acids long. Germline assignment: CDR1 KGHSH and CDR2 LQKENI. The CDR3 nucleotides read TGTGCCAGCTCACCACTAAATGCGGAATTCTCTGGAAACACCATATATTTT. This sequence encodes CASSPLNAEFSGNTIYF.

The rearrangement links TRBV5-1 to TRBJ2-5; D perhaps matches TRBD1 (6 bases). Deletions cut 4 bases from V and 4 bases from J, with 17 bases between. The CDR3 totals 15 residues. The germline V gene encodes CDR1 SGHRS and CDR2 YFSETQ. Here the CDR3 reads CASSPRAQGRETQYF. The DNA for the CDR3 is TGCGCCAGCAGCCCCCGGGCCCAGGGGCGAGAGACCCAGTACTTC.

The chain links TRBV2 to TRBJ1-1; D unclear. Germline V gene lookup returns CDR1 SNHLY and CDR2 FYNNEI. The CDR3 covers 12 residues. The V end lost 3 bases, the J end lost 4 bases, and 6 bases lay between the germline ends. CDR3 sequence: CASSEQFTEAFF. The DNA of the CDR3 is TGTGCCAGCAGTGAGCAGTTCACTGAAGCTTTCTTT.

The J gene is TRBJ1-2, the V gene TRBV7-2; a weak D match, TRBD1 (6 bases). Per the germline V gene, CDR1 is SGHTA and CDR2 is FQGNSA. Trimming shortened V by 5 bases and J by 4 bases, and 14 bases separated the two germline ends. The CDR3 totals 14 residues. The CDR3 sequence is CASSPSTGPYGYTF. CDR3 nucleotides: TGTGCCAGCAGCCCTTCGACAGGTCCCTATGGCTACACCTTC. The whole variable domain, remainder taken from reference TRBV7-2 and TRBJ1-2, is GAGVSQSPSNKVTEKGKDVELRCDPISGHTALYWYRQSLGQGLEFLIYFQGNSAPDKSGLPSDRFSAERTGGSVSTLTIQRTQQEDSAVYLCASSPSTGPYGYTFGSGTRLTVV.

The CDR3 region is CASSLGTQGAETQYF. The CDR3 bases are TGCGCCAGCAGCTTGGGGACACAGGGTGCGGAGACCCAGTACTTC. V and J are TRBV5-1 and TRBJ2-5; TRBD1 is a possible D gene (6 bases). The V end lost 0 bases, the J end lost 5 bases, and 14 bases lay between the germline ends. The germline gives CDR1 SGHRS, CDR2 YFSETQ. The CDR3 sequence is 15 residues long.

Only one count was recorded for this clone. J is TRBJ1-4 and V is TRBV7-9; TRBD1 might be the D (5 bases). CDR3 size: 15 residues. Trimming left V 1 base short and J 5 bases short, with 11 bases between. Germline assignment: CDR1 SEHNR and CDR2 FQNEAQ (reference sequence). The DNA of the CDR3 is TGTGCCAGCAGCTTAGGTGACAGCAGGAATGAAAAACTGTTTTTT. Protein: CASSLGDSRNEKLFF.

This clone turned up a few times. The chain couples TRBV18 to TRBJ2-7; TRBD1 aligns across 7 bases. CDR1 is KGHSH, CDR2 LQKENI, per germline. The CDR3 is 13 residues long. Trimming cost V 0 bases and J 4 bases; bases outside gene matches: 0. The DNA of the CDR3 is TGTGCCAGCTCACCACCGGGACAGTACGAGCAGTACTTC. This sequence encodes CASSPPGQYEQYF. Full variable domain (remainder filled in from reference TRBV18 and TRBJ2-7): NAGVMQNPRHLVRRRGQEARLRCSPMKGHSHVYWYRQLPEEGLKFMVYLQKENIIDESGMPKERFSAEFPKEGPSILRIQQVVRGDSAAYFCASSPPGQYEQYFGPGTRLTVT.

V gene TRBV7-3 combines with J gene TRBJ2-3; 9 bases match TRBD2. The CDR3 length is 16 residues. V trimming: 1 base; J trimming: 3 bases; junction bases outside the gene matches: 5. CDR1 and CDR2 from the germline V gene are SGHTA and FQGTGA. In DNA, the CDR3 is TGTGCCAGCAGCTTAAAGCGGGGGGATGAGACAGATACGCAGTATTTT. It translates to CASSLKRGDETDTQYF.

The chain carries TRBV28 and TRBJ2-3; 16 bases agree with TRBD2. The CDR3 length is 19 residues. Germline CDR1 MDHEN, CDR2 SYDVKM. Trimming at V came to 5 bases and at J to 2 bases, leaving 10 bases not matched to a gene. The CDR3 sequence is CASSASPGLAGGLTDTQYF. For the CDR3, the DNA is TGTGCCAGCAGTGCAAGCCCGGGACTAGCGGGGGGGCTCACAGATACGCAGTATTTT.

Only a few counts were recorded for this clone. The chain recombines TRBV7-2 with TRBJ1-5; D is uncertain. V lost 3 bases to trimming and J lost 3 bases, with 12 bases between them. Germline V lookup: CDR1 SGHTA, CDR2 FQGNSA. This CDR3 has 15 amino acids. CDR3 residues: CASSLGQAYNQPQHF. The CDR3, as DNA: TGTGCCAGCAGCTTGGGCCAGGCATACAATCAGCCCCAGCATTTT.

The J gene is TRBJ2-3, the V gene TRBV9, with a weak D call TRBD2 (5 bases). CDR3 size: 15 residues. Trimming shortened V by 4 bases and J by 1 base, and 13 bases separated the two germline ends. Germline V CDR1 and CDR2: SGDLS, YYNGEE. This CDR3 reads CASSLTDGGTDTQYF. CDR3 nucleotides: TGTGCCAGCAGCCTTACCGACGGGGGCACAGATACGCAGTATTTT.

The chain uses TRBV2 and TRBJ1-1; maybe TRBD1 (6 bases). Trimming shortened V by 1 base and J by 0 bases, and 9 bases separated the two germline ends. Germline V CDR1 and CDR2: SNHLY, FYNNEI. The CDR3 is 15 amino acids. The DNA of the CDR3 is TGTGCCAGCAGTGAAGGGACAGACTTGAACACTGAAGCTTTCTTT. It encodes CASSEGTDLNTEAFF.

The CDR3 DNA follows: TGTGCCAGCAGCTGGCCCCTCACTAGCGGGGGGGCAGATACGCAGTATTTT. It specifies CASSWPLTSGGADTQYF. This chain connects TRBV7-2 to TRBJ2-3, with 13 bases lining up with TRBD2. The germline CDR1 and CDR2 sequences are SGHTA and FQGNSA. This CDR3 contains 17 residues. Losses at the gene ends were 4 bases for V and 4 bases for J; bases not matched to a gene: 8.

In its sample, this clone was seen a few times. V is TRBV18 and J is TRBJ1-1; no reliable D call. The V gene lost 3 bases and the J gene lost 5 bases, with 13 bases spanning the gap. There are 14 residues in the CDR3. Per the germline V gene, CDR1 is KGHSH and CDR2 is LQKENI. The CDR3 region is CASSPSGMWTEAFF. The CDR3 coding sequence is TGTGCCAGCTCACCTTCCGGGATGTGGACTGAAGCTTTCTTT. The entire variable domain, with the rest obtained from reference TRBV18 and TRBJ1-1, is as follows: NAGVMQNPRHLVRRRGQEARLRCSPMKGHSHVYWYRQLPEEGLKFMVYLQKENIIDESGMPKERFSAEFPKEGPSILRIQQVVRGDSAAYFCASSPSGMWTEAFFGQGTRLTVV.